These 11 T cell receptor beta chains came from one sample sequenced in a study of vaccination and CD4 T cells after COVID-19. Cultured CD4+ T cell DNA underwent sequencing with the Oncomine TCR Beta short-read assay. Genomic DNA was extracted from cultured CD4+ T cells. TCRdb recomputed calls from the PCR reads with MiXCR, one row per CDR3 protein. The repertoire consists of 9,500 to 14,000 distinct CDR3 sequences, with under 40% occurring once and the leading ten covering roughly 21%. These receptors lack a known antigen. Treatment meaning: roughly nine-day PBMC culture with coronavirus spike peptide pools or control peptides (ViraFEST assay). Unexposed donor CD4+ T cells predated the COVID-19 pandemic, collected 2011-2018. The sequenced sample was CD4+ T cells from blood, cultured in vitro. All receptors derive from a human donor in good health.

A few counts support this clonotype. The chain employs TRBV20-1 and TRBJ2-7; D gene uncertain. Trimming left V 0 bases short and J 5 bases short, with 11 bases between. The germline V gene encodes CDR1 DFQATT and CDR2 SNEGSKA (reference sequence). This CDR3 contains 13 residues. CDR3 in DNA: TGCAGTGCTAGAGATACGCGATCCCACGAGCAGTACTTC. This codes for CSARDTRSHEQYF.

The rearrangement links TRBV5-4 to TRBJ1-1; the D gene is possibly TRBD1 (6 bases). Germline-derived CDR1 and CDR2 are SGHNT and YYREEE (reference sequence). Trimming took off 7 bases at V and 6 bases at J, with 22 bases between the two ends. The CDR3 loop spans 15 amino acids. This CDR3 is CASAQQGNLGSEAFF. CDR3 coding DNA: TGTGCCAGCGCTCAACAGGGTAATCTGGGCTCTGAAGCTTTCTTT.

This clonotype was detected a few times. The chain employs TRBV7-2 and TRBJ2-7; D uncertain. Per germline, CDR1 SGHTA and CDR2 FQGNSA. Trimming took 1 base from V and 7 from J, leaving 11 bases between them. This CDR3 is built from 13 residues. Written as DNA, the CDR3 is TGTGCCAGCAGCTTAGATATGGGTGGGGAGCAGTACTTC. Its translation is CASSLDMGGEQYF.

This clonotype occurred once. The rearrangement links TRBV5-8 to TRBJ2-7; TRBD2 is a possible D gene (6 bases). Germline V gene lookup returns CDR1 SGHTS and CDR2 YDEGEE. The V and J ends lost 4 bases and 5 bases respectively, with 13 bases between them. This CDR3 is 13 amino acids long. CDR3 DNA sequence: TGTGCCAGCAGCGGGAGACTAGAGGACGAGCAGTACTTC. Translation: CASSGRLEDEQYF.

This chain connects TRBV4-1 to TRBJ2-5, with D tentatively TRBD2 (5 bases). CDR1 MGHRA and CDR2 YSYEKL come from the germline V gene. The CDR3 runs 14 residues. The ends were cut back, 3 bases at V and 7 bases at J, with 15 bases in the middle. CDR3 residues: CASSQPRGRRTQYF. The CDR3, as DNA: TGCGCCAGCAGCCAGCCGAGAGGGCGTCGGACCCAGTACTTC.

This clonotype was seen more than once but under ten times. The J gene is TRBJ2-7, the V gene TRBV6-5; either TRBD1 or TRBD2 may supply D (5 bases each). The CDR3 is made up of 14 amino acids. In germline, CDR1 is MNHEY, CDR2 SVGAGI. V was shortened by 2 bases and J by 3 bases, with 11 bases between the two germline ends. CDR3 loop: CASSYRGRGYEQYF. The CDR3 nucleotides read TGTGCCAGCAGTTACAGGGGCCGGGGCTACGAGCAGTACTTC.

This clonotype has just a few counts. This chain's CDR3 is CSAPGTNTEAFF. The CDR3 nucleotides are TGCAGTGCCCCCGGGACGAACACTGAAGCTTTCTTT. This chain joins TRBV20-1 and TRBJ1-1; TRBD1 is a possible D gene (5 bases). The germline V gene encodes CDR1 DFQATT and CDR2 SNEGSKA (reference sequence). Trimming took off 6 bases at V and 1 base at J, with 9 bases between the two ends. The CDR3 sequence is 12 residues long.

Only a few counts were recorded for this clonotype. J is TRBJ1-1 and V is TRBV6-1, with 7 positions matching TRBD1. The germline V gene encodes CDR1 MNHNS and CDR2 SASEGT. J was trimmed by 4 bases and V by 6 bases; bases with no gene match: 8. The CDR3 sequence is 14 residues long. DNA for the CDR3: TGTGCCAGCAGACGACAGGGCCCCGGCACTGAAGCTTTCTTT. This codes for CASRRQGPGTEAFF.

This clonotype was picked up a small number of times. The CDR3 protein is CSAWTDQETQYF. Written as DNA, the CDR3 is TGCAGTGCTTGGACGGACCAAGAGACCCAGTACTTC. The J gene is TRBJ2-5, the V gene TRBV20-1, with no clear D. Deletions cut 5 bases from V and 0 bases from J, with 7 bases between. CDR1 is DFQATT, CDR2 SNEGSKA, per germline (reference sequence). The CDR3 extends over 12 amino acids.

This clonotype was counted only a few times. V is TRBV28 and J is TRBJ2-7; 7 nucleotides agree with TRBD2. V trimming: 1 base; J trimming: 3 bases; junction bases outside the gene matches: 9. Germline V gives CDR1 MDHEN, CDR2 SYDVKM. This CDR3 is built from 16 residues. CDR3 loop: CASSLSINRDYYEQYF. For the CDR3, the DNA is TGTGCCAGCAGTTTATCCATAAACCGGGACTACTACGAGCAGTACTTC.

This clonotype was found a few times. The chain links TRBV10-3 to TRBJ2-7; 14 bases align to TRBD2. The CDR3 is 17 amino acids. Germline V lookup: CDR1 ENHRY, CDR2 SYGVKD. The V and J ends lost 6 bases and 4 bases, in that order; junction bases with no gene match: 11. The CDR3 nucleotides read TGTGCCATCAGAGATAGACTAGCGGGAGGGCGTATGTACGAGCAGTACTTC. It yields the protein CAIRDRLAGGRMYEQYF.